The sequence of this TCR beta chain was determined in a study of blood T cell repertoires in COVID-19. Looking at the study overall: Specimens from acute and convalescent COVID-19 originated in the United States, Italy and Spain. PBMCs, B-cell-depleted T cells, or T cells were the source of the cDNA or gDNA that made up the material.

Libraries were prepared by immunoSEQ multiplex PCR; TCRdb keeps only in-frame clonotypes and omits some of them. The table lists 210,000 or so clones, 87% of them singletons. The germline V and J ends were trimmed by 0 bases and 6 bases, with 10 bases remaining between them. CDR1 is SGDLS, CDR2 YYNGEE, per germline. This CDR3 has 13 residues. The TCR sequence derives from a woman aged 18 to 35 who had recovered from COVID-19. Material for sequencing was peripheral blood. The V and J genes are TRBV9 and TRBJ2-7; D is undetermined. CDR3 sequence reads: CASSVGVSSEQYF. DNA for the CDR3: TGTGCCAGCAGCGTAGGGGTTAGCAGCGAGCAGTACTTC. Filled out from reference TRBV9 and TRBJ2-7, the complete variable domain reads DSGVTQTPKHLITATGQRVTLRCSPRSGDLSVYWYQQSLDQGLQFLIQYYNGEERAKGNILERFSAQQFPDLHSELNLSSLELGDSALYFCASSVGVSSEQYFGPGTRLTVT.